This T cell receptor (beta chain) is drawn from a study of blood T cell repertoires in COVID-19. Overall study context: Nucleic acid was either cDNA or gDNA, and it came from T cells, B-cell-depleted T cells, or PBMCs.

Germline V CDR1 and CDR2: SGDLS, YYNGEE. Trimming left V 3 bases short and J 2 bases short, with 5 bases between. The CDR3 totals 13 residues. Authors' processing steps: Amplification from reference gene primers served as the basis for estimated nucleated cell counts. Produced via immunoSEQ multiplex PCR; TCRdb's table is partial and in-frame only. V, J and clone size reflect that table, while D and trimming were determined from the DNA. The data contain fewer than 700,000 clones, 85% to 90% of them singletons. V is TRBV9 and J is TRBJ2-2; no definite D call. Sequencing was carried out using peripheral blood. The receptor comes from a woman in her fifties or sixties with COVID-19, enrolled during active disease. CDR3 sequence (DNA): TGTGCCAGCAGCGAGACTAACACCGGGGAGCTGTTTTTT. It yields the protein CASSETNTGELFF.